This is a list of T cell receptor beta chains from one sample in a study of CD8+ T cells in alopecia areata. Repertoires were generated with immunoSEQ multiplex PCR, while TCRdb's copy carries only in-frame clones and drops some. Altogether 190,000 or so clones are present, 58% being singletons, with the ten largest covering roughly 12%. This sample comprised CD8+ T cells sorted from blood, obtained at week 24, from a patient treated with tofacitinib. The receptors were sampled from a human donor with alopecia areata. Both conserved end residues are part of each CDR3. Clone size is stated in some rows and not others, as once, few, many or a class when expanded.

j_call	clone_size	v_call	cdr3_aa
TRBJ2-1	-	TRBV9	CASSVAVSSYNEQFF
TRBJ2-1	-	TRBV19	CASSIDRVGQGNEQFF
TRBJ2-5	few	TRBV5-1	CASSLSTARRTQYF
TRBJ2-7	few	TRBV14	CASSEAGVIPYF
TRBJ1-2	-	TRBV4-1	CASSQDTAQGYTF
TRBJ2-7	-	TRBV25-1	CASSGGPSGGISYEQYF
TRBJ2-1	-	TRBV7-9	CASSLGRTGINEQFF
TRBJ2-5	-	TRBV2	CASRVTGVEETQYF
TRBJ1-5	-	TRBV6-4	CASSAQASNQPQHF
TRBJ1-2	-	TRBV9	CASSVDGNYGYTF
TRBJ2-3	-	TRBV4-2	CASRPEAGLRPRDTQYF
TRBJ2-1	-	TRBV29-1	CSVPRGNEQFF
TRBJ2-1	-	TRBV5-1	CASAPTGTSGSNEQFF
TRBJ1-1	few	TRBV7-6	CASTAQTGSFEAFF
TRBJ1-1	-	TRBV5-1	CASSLAPETVNTEAFF
TRBJ2-5	-	TRBV14	CASSPRPHQETQYF
TRBJ1-5	once	TRBV7-9	CASSLDGGIQPQHF
TRBJ1-6	-	TRBV30	CAWSPPGQVYYNSPLHF
TRBJ1-6	-	TRBV30	CAWEDGTTYYNSPLHF
TRBJ1-1	few	TRBV14	CASSPPPWDTEAFF
TRBJ2-1	once	TRBV9	CASSATRSEQFF
TRBJ2-5	few	TRBV5-1	CASSLAVGGTQYF
TRBJ1-1	-	TRBV19	CASSLQATNTEAFF
TRBJ1-1	few	TRBV2	CASRRDSMTEAFF
TRBJ1-2	-	TRBV4-2	CASSVTARYGYTF
TRBJ2-5	few	TRBV4-1	CASSHRTGGAETQYF
TRBJ2-1	-	TRBV7-8	CASSPMFF
TRBJ2-3	-	TRBV9	CASSVEGVETATQYF
TRBJ1-5	once	TRBV27	CASSFTGAGGRRQPQHF
TRBJ2-6	-	TRBV6-4	CASSPRGAGANVLTF
TRBJ2-7	few	TRBV29-1	CSVVVRGYEQYF
TRBJ2-2	-	TRBV4-2	CASSHAGELFF
TRBJ2-1	-	TRBV19	CASSLGTSGYNEQFF
TRBJ2-2	-	TRBV5-6	CASSPMGAVLTGELFF
TRBJ2-1	once	TRBV30	CAWSASYNEQFF
TRBJ2-3	few	TRBV4-2	CASSQEDWGDTQYF
TRBJ1-2	-	TRBV5-6	CASSFRGSNYGYTF
TRBJ1-1	-	TRBV6-5	CASSYGSGTTEAFF
TRBJ2-7	-	TRBV5-6	CASSLLEAYEQYF
TRBJ1-4	-	TRBV4-1	CASSRGGEKLFF
TRBJ2-7	-	TRBV12-5	CASSSGTYEQYF
TRBJ2-7	-	TRBV4-2	CASSQDGGGLGYEQYF
TRBJ1-2	-	TRBV29-1	CSVEAGDVLYGYTF
TRBJ2-1	-	TRBV5-1	CASSFLGPISNEQFF
TRBJ2-5	-	TRBV7-6	CASSLSGGGRETQYF
TRBJ2-7	-	TRBV10-2	CASSENEQYF
TRBJ1-1	few	TRBV27	CASTLWAGGTEAFF
TRBJ2-5	-	TRBV30	CAWSVDRAAAQYF
TRBJ1-5	-	TRBV7-9	CASSLDGQPQHF
TRBJ1-2	-	TRBV25-1	CASRGRGGAYGYTF